The rows below give T cell receptor beta chains drawn from one sample of a study of blood T cell repertoires in COVID-19. The repertoire was sequenced with immunoSEQ multiplex PCR; TCRdb's copy has only in-frame clones and lacks some. The sample consists of about 170,000 clones, around 83% of them appearing once. The specimen was peripheral blood. The receptors here all came from a woman of 80 years or more in a cohort sampled during active or convalescent COVID-19. Each CDR3 is given with its conserved first and last residue. Each record gives: V gene, D gene, J gene, clone size, CDR3 protein, CDR3 DNA. D genes are given only for firm matches. Size is stated for part of the rows, as once, few or many counts, or as a class when the clone is expanded.

>TRBV29-1|-|TRBJ1-1|-
CSVGGSTGGNTEAFF
TGCAGCGTTGGAGGGTCAACCGGGGGGAACACTGAAGCTTTCTTT
>TRBV29-1|-|TRBJ1-2|-
CSVGSAGYGYTF
TGCAGCGTTGGGTCGGCAGGTTATGGCTACACCTTC
>TRBV5-1|TRBD1|TRBJ2-5|-
CASSFQGGKETQYF
TGCGCCAGCAGCTTTCAAGGGGGCAAAGAGACCCAGTACTTC
>TRBV5-1|TRBD2|TRBJ2-5|-
CASSTGGRAEETQYF
TGCGCCAGCAGCACCGGCGGGAGGGCCGAAGAGACCCAGTACTTC
>TRBV19|-|TRBJ1-2|few
CASSIDPGNIYGYTF
TGTGCCAGTAGTATAGATCCAGGGAATATCTATGGCTACACCTTC
>TRBV20-1|-|TRBJ1-3|-
CSASRSGNTIYF
TGCAGTGCTAGTCGGTCCGGAAACACCATATATTTT
>TRBV5-1|-|TRBJ2-2|-
CASSLDAGRPGELFF
TGCGCCAGCAGCTTGGATGCAGGGAGGCCCGGGGAGCTGTTTTTT
>TRBV5-8|TRBD1|TRBJ2-5|few
CASSFGQGVETQYF
TGTGCCAGCAGCTTCGGACAGGGGGTAGAGACCCAGTACTTC
>TRBV27|TRBD1|TRBJ1-5|once
CASSLGTVGNQPQHF
TGTGCCAGCAGCCTAGGGACAGTCGGCAATCAGCCCCAGCATTTT
>TRBV4-3|-|TRBJ1-2|-
CASSQDAQGNYGYTF
TGCGCCAGCAGCCAAGATGCGCAGGGTAACTATGGCTACACCTTC
>TRBV10-3|TRBD2|TRBJ2-1|-
CAISDDSGIYNEQFF
TGTGCCATCAGTGATGATAGCGGGATCTACAATGAGCAGTTCTTC
>TRBV7-2|-|TRBJ1-5|-
CASSHGTLNQPQHF
TGTGCCAGCAGCCACGGGACACTGAATCAGCCCCAGCATTTT
>TRBV5-8|TRBD1|TRBJ2-7|-
CASSLGGTGAYEQYF
TGTGCCAGCAGCTTGGGCGGGACAGGGGCCTACGAGCAGTACTTC
>TRBV3-1/TRBV3-2|TRBD1|TRBJ1-2|-
CASSRRTGGAYGYTF
TGTGCCAGCAGCCGACGGACAGGGGGCGCATATGGCTACACCTTC
>TRBV5-1|TRBD1|TRBJ1-2|-
CASSKGQNDGYTF
TGCGCCAGCAGCAAGGGACAGAACGATGGCTACACCTTC
>TRBV4-3|-|TRBJ2-2|many
CASSPLGTKNTGELFF
TGCGCCAGCAGCCCGCTGGGGACAAAAAACACCGGGGAGCTGTTTTTT
>TRBV25-1|-|TRBJ1-1|-
CASTINTEAFF
TGTGCCAGCACCATTAACACTGAAGCTTTCTTT
>TRBV21-1|-|TRBJ1-3|once
CASSNTVNSGNTIYF
TGTGCCAGCAGCAATACAGTAAACTCTGGAAACACCATATATTTT
>TRBV7-2|-|TRBJ1-1|once
CASSSTGGSVNTEAFF
TGTGCCAGCAGCTCTACGGGGGGGTCAGTTAACACTGAAGCTTTCTTT
>TRBV18|-|TRBJ2-5|-
CASSPAEGPETQYF
TGTGCCAGCTCACCAGCGGAGGGCCCAGAGACCCAGTACTTC
>TRBV27|-|TRBJ2-3|-
CASSLGGPDTQYF
TGTGCCAGCAGTTTAGGAGGTCCAGATACGCAGTATTTT
>TRBV28|TRBD2|TRBJ2-1|-
CASTDRGGAGNEQFF
TGTGCCAGCACCGATCGCGGGGGGGCCGGGAATGAGCAGTTCTTC
>TRBV27|TRBD2|TRBJ2-1|-
CASSLRLAGGPSDNEQFF
TGTGCCAGCAGTTTACGACTAGCGGGGGGGCCTTCGGACAATGAGCAGTTCTTC
>TRBV10-3|-|TRBJ1-5|-
CAISESPQGSNSNQPQHF
TGTGCCATCAGTGAGTCGCCCCAGGGTTCGAATAGCAATCAGCCCCAGCATTTT
>TRBV7-2|TRBD1|TRBJ1-2|-
CASSLADRVKGYTF
TGTGCCAGCAGCTTAGCCGACAGGGTTAAGGGCTACACCTTC
>TRBV3-1/TRBV3-2|-|TRBJ2-1|once
CASSQALLNHNEQFF
TGTGCCAGCAGCCAAGCACTTCTAAATCACAATGAGCAGTTCTTC
>TRBV12-3/TRBV12-4|-|TRBJ2-7|few
CASTGQSYEQYF
TGTGCCAGCACAGGACAGTCCTACGAGCAGTACTTC
>TRBV2|TRBD1|TRBJ1-1|-
CASSGQGITEAFF
TGTGCCAGCAGCGGACAGGGGATCACTGAAGCTTTCTTT
>TRBV9|-|TRBJ2-1|-
CASSPRRGVGMGEQFF
TGTGCCAGCAGCCCTCGGAGGGGTGTCGGGATGGGTGAGCAGTTCTTC
>TRBV10-3|-|TRBJ1-1|-
CATQGSTEAFF
TGTGCCACCCAGGGGAGCACTGAAGCTTTCTTT
>TRBV5-1|-|TRBJ2-1|-
CASFPSPVSLWYNEQFF
TGCGCCAGCTTCCCTAGCCCCGTTAGCCTTTGGTACAATGAGCAGTTCTTC
>TRBV18|-|TRBJ1-1|many
CASSLNAGSNTEAFF
TGTGCCAGCTCCCTCAACGCGGGATCGAACACTGAAGCTTTCTTT
>TRBV4-1|TRBD2|TRBJ2-1|once
CASSQLAGNSYNEQFF
TGCGCCAGCAGCCAGTTAGCGGGAAACTCCTACAATGAGCAGTTCTTC
>TRBV29-1|-|TRBJ2-1|once
CSVVDTPLSEQFF
TGCAGCGTTGTAGACACGCCCCTGAGTGAGCAGTTCTTC
>TRBV9|-|TRBJ1-1|-
CASSARPTAGTEAFF
TGTGCCAGCAGCGCCCGACCGACAGCGGGGACTGAAGCTTTCTTT
>TRBV7-8|TRBD1|TRBJ1-2|few
CASSLGEGALNYGYTF
TGTGCCAGCAGCTTAGGAGAGGGGGCCCTGAACTATGGCTACACCTTC
>TRBV3-1/TRBV3-2|-|TRBJ2-1|-
CASAGYNEQFF
TGTGCCAGCGCGGGGTACAATGAGCAGTTCTTC
>TRBV28|TRBD2|TRBJ2-1|-
CASSPDRGGWGNEQFF
TGTGCCAGCAGTCCCGACCGGGGGGGCTGGGGCAATGAGCAGTTCTTC
>TRBV5-1|TRBD2|TRBJ2-5|-
CASSPREGNRASGGSQETQYF
TGCGCCAGCAGCCCCCGGGAGGGAAATCGGGCTAGCGGGGGGTCCCAAGAGACCCAGTACTTC
>TRBV28|TRBD1|TRBJ1-2|-
CASSWTGYGYTF
TGTGCCAGCAGTTGGACAGGGTATGGCTACACCTTC
>TRBV6-5|-|TRBJ1-2|-
CASSVGVEANYGYTF
TGTGCCAGCAGCGTCGGGGTTGAAGCTAACTATGGCTACACCTTC
>TRBV3-1/TRBV3-2|TRBD1|TRBJ1-1|once
CASSQADRDTEAFF
TGTGCCAGCAGCCAAGCGGACAGGGACACTGAAGCTTTCTTT
>TRBV27|TRBD1|TRBJ2-5|-
CASTTGTGTSETQYF
TGTGCCAGCACCACCGGGACAGGGACGTCAGAGACCCAGTACTTC
>TRBV19|-|TRBJ1-4|-
CASGASRYSRNEKLFF
TGTGCCAGTGGTGCTTCGCGTTACTCTCGGAATGAAAAACTGTTTTTT
>TRBV5-1|-|TRBJ1-1|-
CASSLGSGIGEAFF
TGCGCCAGCAGCTTGGGATCAGGGATAGGTGAAGCTTTCTTT
>TRBV5-1|TRBD1|TRBJ1-3|-
CASSDRVEPGNTIYF
TGCGCCAGTTCGGACAGGGTGGAACCTGGAAACACCATATATTTT
>TRBV12-3/TRBV12-4|-|TRBJ1-1|-
CASSTPGGEAFF
TGTGCCAGCAGTACCCCCGGGGGTGAAGCTTTCTTT
>TRBV2|TRBD1|TRBJ1-1|few
CASRRQGQATEAFF
TGTGCCAGCAGACGACAGGGCCAGGCCACTGAAGCTTTCTTT
>TRBV28|-|TRBJ2-7|-
CASTYPGQLYEQYF
TGTGCCAGCACTTACCCAGGACAGCTCTACGAGCAGTACTTC
>TRBV5-1|TRBD1|TRBJ1-2|few
CASSPGQIYGYTF
TGCGCCAGCAGCCCGGGACAGATCTATGGCTACACCTTC
>TRBV6-2/TRBV6-3|TRBD2|TRBJ2-7|-
CASSYGTSGGTSYEQYF
TGTGCCAGCAGTTACGGGACTAGCGGGGGGACCTCCTACGAGCAGTACTTC
>TRBV12-3/TRBV12-4|-|TRBJ1-2|-
CASSLGGDYGYTF
TGTGCCAGCAGTTTAGGAGGCGACTATGGCTACACCTTC
>TRBV4-3|TRBD1|TRBJ2-3|-
CASSQEIGGRTGATDTQYF
TGCGCCAGCAGCCAAGAAATCGGAGGTCGAACAGGGGCCACAGATACGCAGTATTTT
>TRBV28|-|TRBJ2-5|-
CASSSGLLKTQYF
TGTGCCAGCAGTTCGGGACTGCTTAAGACCCAGTACTTC